The 19 T cell receptor beta chains below come from one sample, sequenced in a study of T cell changes during pregnancy in multiple sclerosis. Here immunoSEQ multiplex PCR was the method, and the copy in TCRdb shows in-frame clones only, minus some. The sample carries under 50,000 clones, 70% to 90% recorded once. This specimen consisted of CD8+ T cells from peripheral blood mononuclear cells, obtained in the first trimester of pregnancy. The source of these receptors is a female donor with multiple sclerosis, enrolled in a pregnancy study.

The chain couples TRBV4-2 to TRBJ2-7, with 10 bases that match TRBD2. The CDR3 is made up of 19 amino acids. Trimming cost V 1 base and J 3 bases; bases outside gene matches: 15. Germline CDR1 and CDR2: LGHNA and YNFKEQ. CDR3 region: CASSQGRSLSSGGYYEQYF. DNA for the CDR3: TGTGCCAGCAGCCAAGGCCGATCCCTGAGTAGCGGGGGGTACTACGAGCAGTACTTC.

The chain carries TRBV13 and TRBJ1-5; a possible D gene is TRBD1 (6 bases). This CDR3 is built from 14 residues. The germline CDR1 and CDR2 sequences are PRHDT and FYEKMQ (reference sequence). Trimming removed 0 bases from V and 4 bases from J, with 7 bases in between. CDR3 bases: TGTGCCAGCAGCTTAGGTACAGGGAATCAGCCCCAGCATTTT. Encoded protein: CASSLGTGNQPQHF.

The V call is TRBV6-1, the J call TRBJ2-1; the D gene is possibly TRBD2 (6 bases). The CDR3 is 14 amino acids. Per germline, CDR1 MNHNS and CDR2 SASEGT. V was trimmed by 4 bases and J by 1 base, leaving 8 bases between them. The CDR3 coding sequence is TGTGCCAGCAGTGCGGGGGTTTCCTACAATGAGCAGTTCTTC. Encoded protein: CASSAGVSYNEQFF.

V and J are TRBV2 and TRBJ1-1, with D unresolved. The germline CDR1 and CDR2 sequences are SNHLY and FYNNEI. CDR3 length: 15 amino acids. Trimming removed 1 base from V and 2 bases from J, with 11 bases in between. CDR3 nucleotides: TGTGCCAGCAGTGAAGTAGCGCCTACTAACACTGAAGCTTTCTTT. Amino acids: CASSEVAPTNTEAFF.

CDR3 DNA sequence: TGTGCCAGCAGCGTTAGCGGGGGGGACAATGAGCAGTTCTTC. This codes for CASSVSGGDNEQFF. This sequence joins TRBV9 and TRBJ2-1; 11 nucleotides match TRBD2. The J segment lost 5 bases and the V segment lost 2 bases, leaving 0 bases of the junction unmatched. Germline CDR1 SGDLS, CDR2 YYNGEE. The CDR3 is made up of 14 amino acids. Variable domain in full (rest from reference TRBV9 and TRBJ2-1): DSGVTQTPKHLITATGQRVTLRCSPRSGDLSVYWYQQSLDQGLQFLIQYYNGEERAKGNILERFSAQQFPDLHSELNLSSLELGDSALYFCASSVSGGDNEQFFGPGTRLTVL.

The gene calls are TRBV19 and TRBJ2-1; no clear D. Trimming removed 4 bases at V and 3 bases at J, with 7 bases between. The CDR3 consists of 13 residues. Germline CDR1 LNHDA, CDR2 SQIVND (reference sequence). CDR3 DNA sequence: TGTGCCAGTAGTAAAACACACTACAATGAGCAGTTCTTC. Its translation: CASSKTHYNEQFF. The full variable domain, its missing parts supplied by reference TRBV19 and TRBJ2-1, is DGGITQSPKYLFRKEGQNVTLSCEQNLNHDAMYWYRQDPGQGLRLIYYSQIVNDFQKGDIAEGYSVSREKKESFPLTVTSAQKNPTAFYLCASSKTHYNEQFFGPGTRLTVL.

The chain couples TRBV9 to TRBJ2-3, with 7 bases lining up with TRBD2. The CDR3 covers 15 residues. Trimming took 3 bases from V and 1 from J; bases not matched to a gene: 5. The germline CDR1 and CDR2 sequences are SGDLS and YYNGEE. The CDR3 here is CASSADLAGTDTQYF. Written as DNA, the CDR3 is TGTGCCAGCAGCGCCGACCTAGCGGGCACAGATACGCAGTATTTT.

The chain recombines TRBV9 with TRBJ1-1; TRBD1 aligns across 10 bases. The CDR3 sequence is 14 residues long. Germline V CDR1 and CDR2: SGDLS, YYNGEE. V shed 6 bases and J 1 base; nucleotides not matched to a gene: 3. The CDR3 DNA follows: TGTGCCAGCACAAGGGACAGGGGGAACACTGAAGCTTTCTTT. It specifies CASTRDRGNTEAFF.

The rearrangement joins TRBV9 to TRBJ2-1; 11 bases match TRBD2. This CDR3 comprises 14 residues. Germline V gives CDR1 SGDLS, CDR2 YYNGEE. Trimming at V came to 5 bases and at J to 5 bases, leaving 3 bases not matched to a gene. CDR3 in DNA: TGTGCCAGCAGGGGGGGACTAGCGGACAATGAGCAGTTCTTC. It yields the protein CASRGGLADNEQFF.

The J gene is TRBJ2-1, the V gene TRBV18; possible D gene TRBD2, 6 bases. The CDR3 length is 15 residues. V lost 3 bases and J 8 bases, leaving 17 bases between the germline ends. Germline values: CDR1 KGHSH, CDR2 LQKENI. In DNA form, the CDR3 reads TGTGCCAGCTCACCGGCGGGAACCCTTGTCGATGAGCAGTTCTTC. Translating it yields CASSPAGTLVDEQFF.

Details on this clone: The sample carries other DNA sequences with the same CDR3. The rearrangement links TRBV9 to TRBJ2-3; perhaps TRBD2 as D (7 bases). The ends were cut back, 0 bases at V and 1 base at J, with 9 bases in the middle. Germline V gene lookup returns CDR1 SGDLS and CDR2 YYNGEE. This CDR3 contains 15 residues. The CDR3 DNA is TGTGCCAGCAGCGTAGGGGGGGGCGGCACAGATACGCAGTATTTT. It codes for CASSVGGGGTDTQYF.

This chain links TRBV4-3 with TRBJ2-1, with a possible D match to TRBD1 (7 bases). The CDR3 runs to 16 residues. The germline gives CDR1 LGHNA, CDR2 YSLEER. With 0 bases removed from V and 4 bases from J, the gap between germline ends came to 13 bases. The CDR3 DNA is TGCGCCAGCAGCCAAGATAGGCAGGGGGGATACAATGAGCAGTTCTTC. Protein: CASSQDRQGGYNEQFF.

This chain links TRBV2 with TRBJ1-5; 8 positions agree with TRBD1. CDR3 length: 15 residues. The V gene's germline CDR1 is SNHLY and CDR2 FYNNEI. J lost 5 bases, V lost 7 bases, and 10 bases had no gene match. This CDR3 reads CASTPDRGHYQPQHF. The CDR3 DNA reads TGTGCCAGCACCCCTGACAGGGGTCATTATCAGCCCCAGCATTTT. Using reference TRBV2 and TRBJ1-5 for the parts outside the CDR3, the full variable domain is EPEVTQTPSHQVTQMGQEVILRCVPISNHLYFYWYRQILGQKVEFLVSFYNNEISEKSEIFDDQFSVERPDGSNFTLKIRSTKLEDSAMYFCASTPDRGHYQPQHFGDGTRLSIL.

This chain connects TRBV5-5 to TRBJ1-2, with D possibly being TRBD1 (6 bases). Per the germline V gene, CDR1 is SGHKS and CDR2 is YYEKEE (reference sequence). With 1 base removed from V and 3 bases from J, the gap between germline ends came to 10 bases. The CDR3 contains 14 residues. CDR3 amino acids: CASSLWDTDYGYTF. The CDR3 region has the DNA TGTGCCAGCAGCTTGTGGGACACTGACTATGGCTACACCTTC.

The V and J genes are TRBV9 and TRBJ2-7; 10 bases are shared with TRBD1. The V gene's germline CDR1 is SGDLS and CDR2 YYNGEE. The CDR3 is 16 amino acids. The V segment lost 0 bases and the J segment 3 bases; nucleotides outside the gene matches: 6. CDR3 amino acids: CASSVGGGTGDYEQYF. CDR3 in DNA: TGTGCCAGCAGCGTAGGAGGGGGGACAGGGGACTACGAGCAGTACTTC.

The CDR3: CASSIPDRVAYNEQFF. CDR3 bases: TGCGCCAGCAGCATCCCCGACAGGGTAGCCTACAATGAGCAGTTCTTC. This rearrangement joins TRBV5-1 to TRBJ2-1; 7 positions agree with TRBD1. V lost 4 bases to trimming and J lost 2 bases; unmatched junction nucleotides: 9. The CDR3 totals 16 residues. Looked up from germline, CDR1 is SGHRS and CDR2 is YFSETQ.

This chain joins TRBV7-6 and TRBJ2-7; TRBD2 aligns across 7 bases. Germline V CDR1 and CDR2: SGHVS, FNYEAQ. This CDR3 is built from 14 residues. Trimming at V came to 3 bases and at J to 3 bases, leaving 5 bases not matched to a gene. CDR3 region: CASSFQASGYEQYF. CDR3 DNA: TGTGCCAGCAGCTTCCAGGCTAGCGGCTACGAGCAGTACTTC.

The rearrangement links TRBV6-5 to TRBJ2-1, with D possibly matching TRBD1 (5 bases). Germline V gene sequence: CDR1 MNHEY, CDR2 SVGAGI. This CDR3 spans 14 amino acids. Trimming removed 0 bases at V and 9 bases at J, with 12 bases between. CDR3 sequence: CASSYSTTGFEQFF. DNA for the CDR3: TGTGCCAGCAGTTACTCGACCACAGGCTTTGAGCAGTTCTTC.

The V gene is TRBV27, the J gene TRBJ2-7; no clear D gene. V gave up 2 bases and J gave up 1 base, with 12 bases separating them. The CDR3 runs 15 residues. From germline, CDR1 is MNHEY and CDR2 SMNVEV (reference sequence). CDR3 residues: CASSLEFSGSYEQYF. CDR3 DNA: TGTGCCAGCAGTTTAGAGTTCTCGGGTTCCTACGAGCAGTACTTC.